The 30 T cell receptor beta chains given below trace back to one sample, sequenced in a study of T cell responses to AZD1222 COVID-19 vaccine. TCRdb keeps only in-frame clones here, not all; method: immunoSEQ multiplex PCR. Of about 120,000 clones listed, approximately 88% are singletons. The sample was peripheral blood, taken on day 0 of AZD1222 vaccination. These TCRs come from an adult in good health.

The gene calls are TRBV10-3 and TRBJ1-2; TRBD1 might be the D (5 bases). There are 14 residues in the CDR3. V gave up 3 bases and J gave up 4 bases, with 12 bases separating them. Per germline, CDR1 ENHRY and CDR2 SYGVKD. The CDR3 coding sequence is TGTGCCATCAGTGAAGGGGACCGTGCCTATGGCTACACCTTC. It translates to CAISEGDRAYGYTF.

The genes are TRBV7-9 and TRBJ2-3; 9 bases map to TRBD2. The germline V gene encodes CDR1 SEHNR and CDR2 FQNEAQ (reference sequence). V gave up 5 bases and J gave up 4 bases; unmatched junction bases: 4. The CDR3 runs 14 residues. The DNA of the CDR3 is TGTGCCAGCAGCCGTGCGGGAGGGGCAGATACGCAGTATTTT. Translating it yields CASSRAGGADTQYF.

The J gene is TRBJ1-6, the V gene TRBV25-1; TRBD1 matches 8 bases. Per germline, CDR1 MGHDK and CDR2 SYGVNS. The CDR3 has 14 amino acids. V lost 6 bases and J lost 10; bases outside the gene matches: 8. The CDR3 sequence: CASSQTGGTSPLHF. For the CDR3, the DNA is TGTGCCAGCAGCCAAACAGGGGGAACATCACCCCTCCACTTT.

This clone has only a few counts. This sequence joins TRBV9 and TRBJ1-1; D is uncertain. Trimming pared 3 bases from V and 1 base from J, leaving 10 bases between. Germline V gene lookup returns CDR1 SGDLS and CDR2 YYNGEE. This CDR3 has 14 amino acids. CDR3: CASSGEGRNTEAFF. DNA for the CDR3: TGTGCCAGCAGCGGAGAAGGAAGGAACACTGAAGCTTTCTTT.

The CDR3 DNA follows: TGTGCCAGCAGTGAAGCGATGTTCGGGGGAGACTTAGGTGAAGCTTTCTTT. This encodes CASSEAMFGGDLGEAFF. The chain recombines TRBV2 with TRBJ1-1; D is possibly TRBD1 (5 bases). The CDR3 sequence is 17 residues long. Germline V gene lookup returns CDR1 SNHLY and CDR2 FYNNEI. The ends were cut back, 0 bases at V and 7 bases at J, with 21 bases in the middle.

The chain uses TRBV7-9 and TRBJ2-1, with D tentatively TRBD2 (5 bases). Trimming took 2 bases from V and 8 from J, leaving 16 bases between them. This CDR3 is built from 15 residues. The V gene's germline CDR1 is SEHNR and CDR2 FQNEAQ (reference sequence). The CDR3 DNA reads TGTGCCAGCAGCTTAAATGCGGGCAGGTCTGATGAGCAGTTCTTC. Protein: CASSLNAGRSDEQFF.

The gene calls are TRBV4-2 and TRBJ1-1, with a weak D call TRBD1 (5 bases). Per the germline V gene, CDR1 is LGHNA and CDR2 is YNFKEQ. The ends were cut back, 1 base at V and 6 bases at J, with 15 bases in the middle. The CDR3 spans 15 residues. CDR3 DNA sequence: TGTGCCAGCAGCCAAGTAGGGCAGGGTGGTTCTGAAGCTTTCTTT. This gives the protein CASSQVGQGGSEAFF.

The chain combines TRBV29-1 with TRBJ2-3; TRBD2 is a possible D gene (6 bases). Germline loops: CDR1 SQVTM, CDR2 ANQGSEA. V lost 4 bases and J 7 bases, leaving 12 bases between the germline ends. This CDR3 is built from 12 residues. The CDR3 sequence: CSVGEESNTQYF. CDR3 DNA: TGCAGCGTTGGGGAGGAGTCGAATACGCAGTATTTT.

The chain links TRBV18 to TRBJ2-5, with TRBD2 as a possible D gene (6 bases). The CDR3 extends over 14 amino acids. The V end lost 1 base, the J end lost 5 bases, and 11 bases lay between the germline ends. CDR1 is KGHSH and CDR2 is LQKENI in the germline V gene. This CDR3 reads CASSPLGSGETQYF. CDR3 bases: TGTGCCAGCTCACCACTCGGAAGCGGGGAGACCCAGTACTTC.

V usage is TRBV19 and J usage is TRBJ1-1; D is undetermined. V was shortened by 3 bases and J by 4 bases, with 12 bases between the two germline ends. This CDR3 is 14 amino acids long. Germline V gene lookup returns CDR1 LNHDA and CDR2 SQIVND (reference sequence). The CDR3: CASSISLGSTEAFF. CDR3 sequence (DNA): TGTGCCAGTAGTATCTCCCTAGGAAGCACTGAAGCTTTCTTT.

The rearrangement joins TRBV2 to TRBJ1-2, with a possible D match to TRBD1 (5 bases). Between the trimmed V and J ends, which lost 6 bases and 2 bases, there was a span of 13 bases. CDR3 length: 14 amino acids. Looked up from germline, CDR1 is SNHLY and CDR2 is FYNNEI. The DNA for the CDR3 is TGTGCCAGCAGGGCCGGGACGAACAACTATGGCTACACCTTC. Translated: CASRAGTNNYGYTF.

On this clone: A clone one base away is much larger, so this may be a read error. V usage is TRBV11-3 and J usage is TRBJ1-2; TRBD1 matches 7 bases. The CDR3 sequence is 13 residues long. CDR1 is SGHNT and CDR2 is YENEEA in the germline V gene. The V gene end was trimmed by 0 bases and the J gene end by 6 bases; junction bases not matched to a gene: 1. The CDR3 region is CASSLDRGNGYTF. The DNA of the CDR3 is TGTGCCAGCAGCTTAGACAGGGGGAATGGCTACACCTTC.

The genes are TRBV6-2 or TRBV6-3 and TRBJ2-4, with D possibly matching TRBD1 (6 bases). V dropped 0 bases and J dropped 3 bases, with 12 bases sitting between them. The germline CDR1 and CDR2 sequences are MNHEY and SVGEGT. CDR3 length equals 16 residues. The CDR3 reads CASSYSGQTHKNIQYF. The DNA of the CDR3 is TGTGCCAGCAGTTACTCTGGACAGACCCACAAAAACATTCAGTACTTC.

This chain connects TRBV28 to TRBJ1-2; 7 bases are a match to TRBD1. CDR1 MDHEN and CDR2 SYDVKM come from the germline V gene. Trimming cost V 6 bases and J 1 base; bases outside gene matches: 5. The CDR3 length is 14 residues. CDR3 DNA: TGTGCCAGCAGGCCCGGGACAGATAACTATGGCTACACCTTC. It encodes CASRPGTDNYGYTF.

V usage is TRBV11-3 and J usage is TRBJ2-3; D is unclear. V dropped 5 bases and J dropped 0 bases, with 9 bases sitting between them. Germline V gives CDR1 SGHNT, CDR2 YENEEA. CDR3 length: 14 amino acids. CDR3 in DNA: TGTGCCAGCAGCCGCGGCATCAGCACAGATACGCAGTATTTT. Translated: CASSRGISTDTQYF.

The rearrangement links TRBV6-5 to TRBJ2-7; 9 bases align to TRBD2. The CDR3 has 14 amino acids. Germline lookup yields CDR1 MNHEY and CDR2 SVGAGI. V was clipped by 4 bases and J by 7 bases; unmatched bases: 8. In DNA form, the CDR3 reads TGTGCCAGCAGTTTAGCGGGAGTAACGGAAGAGCAGTACTTC. Translated, it gives CASSLAGVTEEQYF.

The rearrangement joins TRBV11-2 to TRBJ1-1, with D maybe TRBD1 (5 bases). From germline, CDR1 is SGHAT and CDR2 FQNNGV. Trimming took 2 bases from V and 0 from J, leaving 10 bases between them. This CDR3 comprises 15 residues. The CDR3 region has the DNA TGTGCCAGCAGCTTAAGGCAGGGAATGAACACTGAAGCTTTCTTT. This codes for CASSLRQGMNTEAFF.

This rearrangement joins TRBV30 to TRBJ2-7, with D unclear. The CDR3 is 15 residues long. V lost 4 bases and J lost 1, with 17 bases in between. The germline CDR1 and CDR2 sequences are GTSNPN and SVGIG (reference sequence). CDR3 sequence reads: CAWMSGQLHSYEQYF. The CDR3 DNA reads TGTGCCTGGATGAGTGGGCAGTTGCATTCCTACGAGCAGTACTTC.

J is TRBJ2-1 and V is TRBV6-6; 10 bases are a match to TRBD2. This CDR3 contains 16 residues. Trimming took 0 bases from V and 7 from J; bases not matched to a gene: 6. CDR1 and CDR2 (germline): MNHNY, SVGAGI (reference sequence). CDR3 residues: CASSYSAGGHVNEQFF. In DNA, the CDR3 is TGTGCCAGCAGTTACTCAGCGGGAGGGCACGTAAATGAGCAGTTCTTC.

This chain connects TRBV4-3 to TRBJ1-2; D gene ambiguous. The V end was cut by 1 base, the J end by 4 bases, with 7 bases between. Germline-derived CDR1 and CDR2 are LGHNA and YSLEER. This CDR3 is 13 amino acids long. CDR3 nucleotide sequence: TGCGCCAGCAGCCAAGGGCCCGGCTATGGCTACACCTTC. Protein sequence: CASSQGPGYGYTF.

The gene calls are TRBV5-1 and TRBJ2-7; 7 bases are shared with TRBD2. The germline gives CDR1 SGHRS, CDR2 YFSETQ. V shed 4 bases, J shed 1 base, and the junction held 8 bases outside the gene matches. CDR3 length: 15 amino acids. This chain's CDR3 is CASSVVAGLSYEQYF. CDR3 nucleotide sequence: TGCGCCAGCAGCGTCGTAGCGGGTCTATCCTACGAGCAGTACTTC.

The J gene is TRBJ2-7, the V gene TRBV5-1; 9 nucleotides agree with TRBD1. This CDR3 region has 13 residues. Germline values: CDR1 SGHRS, CDR2 YFSETQ. Trimming removed 6 bases from V and 5 bases from J; junction bases left unmatched: 6. CDR3 nucleotides: TGCGCCAGCAATAAACAGGGGGCGAACGAGCAGTACTTC. It encodes CASNKQGANEQYF. Full variable domain (remainder filled in from reference TRBV5-1 and TRBJ2-7): KAGVTQTPRYLIKTRGQQVTLSCSPISGHRSVSWYQQTPGQGLQFLFEYFSETQRNKGNFPGRFSGRQFSNSRSEMNVSTLELGDSALYLCASNKQGANEQYFGPGTRLTVT.

The chain recombines TRBV18 with TRBJ2-7; 10 bases fit TRBD1. This CDR3 is 15 amino acids long. Losses at the gene ends were 3 bases for V and 0 bases for J; bases not matched to a gene: 2. Germline values: CDR1 KGHSH, CDR2 LQKENI. This CDR3 is CASSPRTGGSYEQYF. The CDR3 DNA reads as TGTGCCAGCTCACCCCGGACAGGGGGCTCCTACGAGCAGTACTTC.

The chain links TRBV6-1 to TRBJ2-5; 13 bases align to TRBD2. Germline CDR1 MNHNS, CDR2 SASEGT. J lost 3 bases, V lost 4 bases, and 11 bases had no gene match. The CDR3 extends over 18 amino acids. The CDR3 DNA reads TGTGCCAGCAGTGGGTTAGGACTAGCGGGAGAAGAGGAAGAGACCCAGTACTTC. Translation gives CASSGLGLAGEEEETQYF.

This clone appeared once. The chain employs TRBV11-3 and TRBJ1-6; D call uncertain. In germline, CDR1 is SGHNT, CDR2 YENEEA. V was cut by 5 bases and J by 6 bases, with 11 bases left in between. The CDR3 is 14 amino acids. CDR3 region: CASSLRSLNSPLHF. In DNA form, the CDR3 reads TGTGCCAGCAGCCTCCGGTCGCTTAATTCACCCCTCCACTTT.

The J gene is TRBJ1-1, the V gene TRBV15, with D tentatively TRBD1 (5 bases). Germline V gives CDR1 LNHNV, CDR2 YYDKDF (reference sequence). V lost 3 bases and J lost 3, with 8 bases in between. The CDR3 loop spans 13 amino acids. The CDR3 nucleotides are TGTGCCACCAGCAGCGCCAGGGACACTGAAGCTTTCTTT. Its protein is CATSSARDTEAFF.

This chain connects TRBV2 to TRBJ1-5, with D possibly matching TRBD1 (5 bases). CDR3 size: 14 residues. Trimming took off 0 bases at V and 6 bases at J, with 9 bases between the two ends. Germline loops: CDR1 SNHLY, CDR2 FYNNEI. The CDR3 DNA follows: TGTGCCAGCAGTGAAGCGCTTCAGGGTCAGCCCCAGCATTTT. It specifies CASSEALQGQPQHF.

The chain combines TRBV5-4 with TRBJ1-2; D is unclear. Germline V gene data show CDR1 as SGHNT and CDR2 as YYREEE (reference sequence). V lost 0 bases and J 2 bases, leaving 8 bases between the germline ends. The CDR3 runs to 14 residues. The CDR3 nucleotides read TGTGCCAGCAGCTTGGTTGACGGAAACTATGGCTACACCTTC. Amino acid sequence: CASSLVDGNYGYTF. The entire variable domain, with the rest obtained from reference TRBV5-4 and TRBJ1-2, is as follows: ETGVTQSPTHLIKTRGQQVTLRCSSQSGHNTVSWYQQALGQGPQFIFQYYREEENGRGNFPPRFSGLQFPNYSSELNVNALELDDSALYLCASSLVDGNYGYTFGSGTRLTVV.

The genes are TRBV2 and TRBJ2-5; perhaps TRBD2 as D (5 bases). CDR1 and CDR2 (germline): SNHLY, FYNNEI. Trimming took 1 base from V and 5 from J, leaving 8 bases between them. The CDR3 is made up of 13 amino acids. The CDR3 protein is CASSEGSSETQYF. The CDR3 nucleotides are TGTGCCAGCAGTGAAGGGTCTAGCGAGACCCAGTACTTC. The whole variable domain, remainder taken from reference TRBV2 and TRBJ2-5, is EPEVTQTPSHQVTQMGQEVILRCVPISNHLYFYWYRQILGQKVEFLVSFYNNEISEKSEIFDDQFSVERPDGSNFTLKIRSTKLEDSAMYFCASSEGSSETQYFGPGTRLLVL.

The chain combines TRBV5-4 with TRBJ1-2; D gene ambiguous. This CDR3 has 15 amino acids. Looked up from germline, CDR1 is SGHNT and CDR2 is YYREEE (reference sequence). V lost 0 bases, J lost 4 bases, and 13 bases lay in between. In DNA, the CDR3 is TGTGCCAGCAGCTTGGCTTCCCAGGAGGGCTATGGCTACACCTTC. Translation gives CASSLASQEGYGYTF.